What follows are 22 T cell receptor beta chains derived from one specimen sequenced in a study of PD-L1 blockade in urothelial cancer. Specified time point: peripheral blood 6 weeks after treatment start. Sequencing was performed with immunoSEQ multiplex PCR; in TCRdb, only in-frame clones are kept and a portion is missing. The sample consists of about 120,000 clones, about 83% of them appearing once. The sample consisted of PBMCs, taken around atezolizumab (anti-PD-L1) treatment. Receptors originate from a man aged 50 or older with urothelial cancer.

This CDR3 is CASSYQGDQPQHF. The CDR3 DNA follows: TGTGCCAGCAGCTACCAGGGGGATCAGCCCCAGCATTTT. The chain has TRBV5-6 and TRBJ1-5; 7 bases are a match to TRBD1. The J segment lost 5 bases and the V segment lost 3 bases, leaving 2 bases of the junction unmatched. In germline, CDR1 is SGHDT, CDR2 YYEEEE. The CDR3 consists of 13 residues.

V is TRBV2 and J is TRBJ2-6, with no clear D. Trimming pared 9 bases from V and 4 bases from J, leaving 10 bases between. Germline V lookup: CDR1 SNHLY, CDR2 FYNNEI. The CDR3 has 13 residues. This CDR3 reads CASLGAGANVLTF. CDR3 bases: TGTGCCAGTCTCGGTGCCGGGGCCAACGTCCTGACTTTC.

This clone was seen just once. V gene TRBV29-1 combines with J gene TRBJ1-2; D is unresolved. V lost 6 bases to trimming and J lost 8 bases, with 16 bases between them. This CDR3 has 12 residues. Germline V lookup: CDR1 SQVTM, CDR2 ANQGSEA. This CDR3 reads CSVVTEQRGYTF. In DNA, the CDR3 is TGCAGCGTGGTCACGGAGCAACGGGGCTACACCTTC.

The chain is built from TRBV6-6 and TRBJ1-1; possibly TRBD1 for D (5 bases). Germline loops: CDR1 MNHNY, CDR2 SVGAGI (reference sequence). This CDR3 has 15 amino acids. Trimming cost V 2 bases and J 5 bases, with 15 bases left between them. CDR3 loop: CASSYRDWGVTEAFF. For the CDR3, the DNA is TGTGCCAGCAGTTACCGCGATTGGGGGGTTACTGAAGCTTTCTTT.

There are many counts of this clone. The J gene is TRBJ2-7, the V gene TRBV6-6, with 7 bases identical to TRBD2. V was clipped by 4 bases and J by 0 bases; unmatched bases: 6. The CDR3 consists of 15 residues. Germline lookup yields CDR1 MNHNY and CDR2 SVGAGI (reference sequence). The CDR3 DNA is TGTGCCAGCAGTTCCCGCGGGGGTATCTCCTACGAGCAGTACTTC. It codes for CASSSRGGISYEQYF.

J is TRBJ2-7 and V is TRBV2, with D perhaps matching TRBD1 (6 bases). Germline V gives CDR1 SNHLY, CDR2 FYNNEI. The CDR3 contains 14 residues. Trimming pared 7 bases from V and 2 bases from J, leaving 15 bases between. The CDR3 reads CASTKGTRTYEQYF. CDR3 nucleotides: TGTGCCAGCACCAAGGGGACACGAACCTACGAGCAGTACTTC.

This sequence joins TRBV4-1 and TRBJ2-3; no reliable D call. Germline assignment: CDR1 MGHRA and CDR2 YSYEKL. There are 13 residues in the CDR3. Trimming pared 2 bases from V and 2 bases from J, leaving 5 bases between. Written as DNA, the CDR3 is TGCGCCAGCAGCCAAAAAGCCACAGATACGCAGTATTTT. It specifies CASSQKATDTQYF.

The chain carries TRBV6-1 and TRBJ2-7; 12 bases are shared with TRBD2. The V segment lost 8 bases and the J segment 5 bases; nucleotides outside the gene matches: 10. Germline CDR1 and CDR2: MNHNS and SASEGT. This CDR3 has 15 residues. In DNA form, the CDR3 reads TGTGCCAGCGGCCTAGCGGGAGGGGGGAAGCACGAGCAGTACTTC. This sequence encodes CASGLAGGGKHEQYF.

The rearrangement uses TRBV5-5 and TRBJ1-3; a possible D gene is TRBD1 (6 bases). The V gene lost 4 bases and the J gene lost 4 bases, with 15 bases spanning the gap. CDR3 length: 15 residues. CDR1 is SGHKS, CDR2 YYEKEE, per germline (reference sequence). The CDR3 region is CASSPRDGQGNTIYF. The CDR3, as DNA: TGTGCCAGCAGCCCCCGGGACGGACAGGGAAACACCATATATTTT. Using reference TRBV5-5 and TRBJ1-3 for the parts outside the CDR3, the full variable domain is DAGVTQSPTHLIKTRGQQVTLRCSPISGHKSVSWYQQVLGQGPQFIFQYYEKEERGRGNFPDRFSARQFPNYSSELNVNALLLGDSALYLCASSPRDGQGNTIYFGEGSWLTVV.

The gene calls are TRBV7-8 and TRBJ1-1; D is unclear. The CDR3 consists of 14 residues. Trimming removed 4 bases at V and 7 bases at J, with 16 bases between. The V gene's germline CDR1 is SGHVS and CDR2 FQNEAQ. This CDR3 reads CASSSQAGMLEAFF. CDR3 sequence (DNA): TGTGCCAGCAGCTCCCAAGCGGGTATGCTTGAAGCTTTCTTT.

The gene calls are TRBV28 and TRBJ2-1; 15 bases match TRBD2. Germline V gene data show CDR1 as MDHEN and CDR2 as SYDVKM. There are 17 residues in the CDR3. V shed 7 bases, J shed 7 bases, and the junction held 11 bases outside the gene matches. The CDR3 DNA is TGTGCCAGCATCACCTCGGGACTAGCGGGAGGATTTAATGAGCAGTTCTTC. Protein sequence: CASITSGLAGGFNEQFF.

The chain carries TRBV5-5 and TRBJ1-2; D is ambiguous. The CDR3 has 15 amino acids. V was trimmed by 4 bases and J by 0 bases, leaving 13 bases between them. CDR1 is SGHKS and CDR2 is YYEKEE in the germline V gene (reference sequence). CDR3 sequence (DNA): TGTGCCAGCAGCCCTACAGCTATAACTAACTATGGCTACACCTTC. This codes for CASSPTAITNYGYTF.

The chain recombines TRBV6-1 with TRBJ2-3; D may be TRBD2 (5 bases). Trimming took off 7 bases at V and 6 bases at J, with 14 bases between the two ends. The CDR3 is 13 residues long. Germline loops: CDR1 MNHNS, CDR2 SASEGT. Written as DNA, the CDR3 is TGTGCCAGCAACCGGGGTGACACGGATACGCAGTATTTT. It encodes CASNRGDTDTQYF.

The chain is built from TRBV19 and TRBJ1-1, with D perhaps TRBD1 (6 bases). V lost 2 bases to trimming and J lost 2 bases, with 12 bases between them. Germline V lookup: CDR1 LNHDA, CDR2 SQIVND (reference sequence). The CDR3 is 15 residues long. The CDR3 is CASSISLTGNTEAFF. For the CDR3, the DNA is TGTGCCAGTAGTATATCGCTGACAGGAAACACTGAAGCTTTCTTT.

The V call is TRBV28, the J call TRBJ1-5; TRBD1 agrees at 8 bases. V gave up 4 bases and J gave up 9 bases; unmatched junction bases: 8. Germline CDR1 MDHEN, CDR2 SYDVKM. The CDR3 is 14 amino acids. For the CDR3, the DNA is TGTGCCAGCAGTTCTCGGACAGGGCATCCGCCCCAGCATTTT. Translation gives CASSSRTGHPPQHF.

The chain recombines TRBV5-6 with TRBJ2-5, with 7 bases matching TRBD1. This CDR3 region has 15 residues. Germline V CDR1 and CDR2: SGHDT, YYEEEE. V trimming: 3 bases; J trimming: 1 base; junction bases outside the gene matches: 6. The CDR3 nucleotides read TGTGCCAGCAGCTCCACCGACAGGGCCCAAGAGACCCAGTACTTC. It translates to CASSSTDRAQETQYF.

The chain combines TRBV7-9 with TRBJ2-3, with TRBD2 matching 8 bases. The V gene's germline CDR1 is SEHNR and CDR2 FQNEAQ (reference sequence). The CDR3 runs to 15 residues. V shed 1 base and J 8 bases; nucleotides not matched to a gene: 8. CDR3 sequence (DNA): TGTGCCAGCAGCTTAGAAACTAGCGGTCTAGGTACGCAGTATTTT. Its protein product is CASSLETSGLGTQYF.

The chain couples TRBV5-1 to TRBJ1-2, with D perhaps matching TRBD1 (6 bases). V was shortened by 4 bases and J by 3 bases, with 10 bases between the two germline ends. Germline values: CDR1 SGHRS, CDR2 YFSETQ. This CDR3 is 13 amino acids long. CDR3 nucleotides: TGCGCCAGCAGCCCAGGACAGTACTATGGCTACACCTTC. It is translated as CASSPGQYYGYTF.

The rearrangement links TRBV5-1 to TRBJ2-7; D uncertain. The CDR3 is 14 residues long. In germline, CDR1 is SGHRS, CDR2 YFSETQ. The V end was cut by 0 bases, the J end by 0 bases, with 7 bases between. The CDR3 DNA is TGCGCCAGCAGCTTGGTTCACAGCTCCTACGAGCAGTACTTC. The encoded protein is CASSLVHSSYEQYF.

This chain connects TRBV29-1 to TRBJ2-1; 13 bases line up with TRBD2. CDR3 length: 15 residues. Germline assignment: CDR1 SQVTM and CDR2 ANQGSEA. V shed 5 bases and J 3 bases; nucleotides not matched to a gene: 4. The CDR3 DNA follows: TGCAGCGTTTGGACTAGCGGGAGAGACTACAATGAGCAGTTCTTC. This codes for CSVWTSGRDYNEQFF.

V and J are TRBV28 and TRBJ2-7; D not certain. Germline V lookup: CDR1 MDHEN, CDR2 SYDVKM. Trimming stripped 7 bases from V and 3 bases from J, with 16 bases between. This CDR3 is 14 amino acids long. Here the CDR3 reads CASTPLARNYEQYF. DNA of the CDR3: TGTGCCAGCACCCCCCTGGCCCGCAACTACGAGCAGTACTTC.

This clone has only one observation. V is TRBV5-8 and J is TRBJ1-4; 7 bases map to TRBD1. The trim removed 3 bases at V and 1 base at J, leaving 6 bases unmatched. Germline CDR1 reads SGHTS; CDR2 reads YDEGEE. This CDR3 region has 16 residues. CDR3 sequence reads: CASSSRAGGTNEKLFF. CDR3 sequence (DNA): TGTGCCAGCAGCTCTAGGGCAGGGGGAACTAATGAAAAACTGTTTTTT.